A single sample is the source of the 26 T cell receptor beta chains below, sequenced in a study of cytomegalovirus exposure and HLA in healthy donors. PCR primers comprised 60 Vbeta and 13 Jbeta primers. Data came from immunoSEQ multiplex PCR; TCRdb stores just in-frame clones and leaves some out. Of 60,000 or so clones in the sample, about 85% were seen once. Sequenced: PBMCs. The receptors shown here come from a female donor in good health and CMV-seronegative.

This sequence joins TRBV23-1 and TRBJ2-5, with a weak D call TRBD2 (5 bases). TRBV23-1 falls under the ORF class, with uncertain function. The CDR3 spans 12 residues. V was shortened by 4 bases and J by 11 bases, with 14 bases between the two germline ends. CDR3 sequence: CASSPVRGEQYF. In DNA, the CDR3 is TGCGCCAGCAGTCCGGTTCGGGGAGAGCAGTACTTC.

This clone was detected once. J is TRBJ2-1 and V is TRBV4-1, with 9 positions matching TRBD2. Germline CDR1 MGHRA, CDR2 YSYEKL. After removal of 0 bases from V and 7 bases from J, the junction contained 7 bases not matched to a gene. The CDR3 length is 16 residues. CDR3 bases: TGCGCCAGCAGCCAAGATGCGGGGGGGGCCTCTAATGAGCAGTTCTTC. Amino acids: CASSQDAGGASNEQFF.

DNA of the CDR3: TGTGCCAGCAGGGAAGAGGTGGGAGGGACAGATACGCAGTATTTT. This codes for CASREEVGGTDTQYF. J is TRBJ2-3 and V is TRBV5-6; 7 positions match TRBD2. V dropped 5 bases and J dropped 3; count of bases not matched to a gene: 9. Germline lookup yields CDR1 SGHDT and CDR2 YYEEEE. There are 15 residues in the CDR3.

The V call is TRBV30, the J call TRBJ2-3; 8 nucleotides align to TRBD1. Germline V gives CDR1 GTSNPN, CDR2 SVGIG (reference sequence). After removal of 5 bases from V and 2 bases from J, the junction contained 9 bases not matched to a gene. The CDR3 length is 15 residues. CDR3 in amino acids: CAWGGRQGITDTQYF. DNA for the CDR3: TGTGCCTGGGGAGGGAGACAGGGGATCACAGATACGCAGTATTTT. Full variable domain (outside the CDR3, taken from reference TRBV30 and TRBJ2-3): SQTIHQWPATLVQPVGSPLSLECTVEGTSNPNLYWYRQAAGRGLQLLFYSVGIGQISSEVPQNLSASRPQDRQFILSSKKLLLSDSGFYLCAWGGRQGITDTQYFGPGTRLTVL.

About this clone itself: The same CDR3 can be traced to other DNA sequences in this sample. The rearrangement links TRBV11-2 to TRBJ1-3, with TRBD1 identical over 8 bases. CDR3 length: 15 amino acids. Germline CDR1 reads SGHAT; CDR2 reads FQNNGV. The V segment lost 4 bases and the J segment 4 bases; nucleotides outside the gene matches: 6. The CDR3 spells CASSSLQGVGNTIYF. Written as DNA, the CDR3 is TGTGCCAGCAGCTCATTACAGGGGGTCGGAAACACCATATATTTT.

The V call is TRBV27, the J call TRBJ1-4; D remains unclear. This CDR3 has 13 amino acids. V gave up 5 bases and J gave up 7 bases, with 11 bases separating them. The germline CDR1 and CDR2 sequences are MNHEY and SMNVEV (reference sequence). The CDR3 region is CASSQRDIEKLFF. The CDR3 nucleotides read TGTGCCAGCAGTCAGCGGGATATTGAAAAACTGTTTTTT. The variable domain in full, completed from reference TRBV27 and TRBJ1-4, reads EAQVTQNPRYLITVTGKKLTVTCSQNMNHEYMSWYRQDPGLGLRQIYYSMNVEVTDKGDVPEGYKVSRKEKRNFPLILESPSPNQTSLYFCASSQRDIEKLFFGSGTQLSVL.

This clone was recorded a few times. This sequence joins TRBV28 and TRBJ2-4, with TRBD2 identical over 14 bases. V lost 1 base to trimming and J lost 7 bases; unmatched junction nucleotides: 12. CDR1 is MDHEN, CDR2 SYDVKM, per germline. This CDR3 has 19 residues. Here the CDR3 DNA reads TGTGCCAGCAGTTTATCTCCCCCGGGACTAGCGGGAGAGGGGAACATTCAGTACTTC. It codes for CASSLSPPGLAGEGNIQYF.

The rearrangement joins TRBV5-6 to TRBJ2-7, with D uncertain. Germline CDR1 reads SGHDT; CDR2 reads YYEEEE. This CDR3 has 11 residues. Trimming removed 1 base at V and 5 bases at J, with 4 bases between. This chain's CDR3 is CASSLSDEQYF. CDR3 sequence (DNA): TGTGCCAGCAGCTTGTCCGACGAGCAGTACTTC. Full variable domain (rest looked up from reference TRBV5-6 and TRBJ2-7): DAGVTQSPTHLIKTRGQQVTLRCSPKSGHDTVSWYQQALGQGPQFIFQYYEEEERQRGNFPDRFSGHQFPNYSSELNVNALLLGDSALYLCASSLSDEQYFGPGTRLTVT.

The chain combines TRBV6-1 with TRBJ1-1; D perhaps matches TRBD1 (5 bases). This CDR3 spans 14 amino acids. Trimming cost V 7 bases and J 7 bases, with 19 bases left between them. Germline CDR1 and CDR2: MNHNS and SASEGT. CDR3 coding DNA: TGTGCCAGCATCACGGGCCTGGGGGGTCTTGAAGCTTTCTTT. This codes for CASITGLGGLEAFF.

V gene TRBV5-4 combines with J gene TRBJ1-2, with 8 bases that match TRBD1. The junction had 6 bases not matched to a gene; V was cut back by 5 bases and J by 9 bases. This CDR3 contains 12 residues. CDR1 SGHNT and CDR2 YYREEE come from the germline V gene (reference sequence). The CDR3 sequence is CASSPDRESYTF. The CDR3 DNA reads TGTGCCAGCAGTCCGGACAGGGAGAGCTACACCTTC.

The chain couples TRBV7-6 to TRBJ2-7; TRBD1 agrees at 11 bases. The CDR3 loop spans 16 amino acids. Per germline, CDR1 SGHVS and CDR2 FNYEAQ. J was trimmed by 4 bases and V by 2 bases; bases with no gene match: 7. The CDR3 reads CASSLPSGTGGYEQYF. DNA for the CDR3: TGTGCCAGCAGCTTACCCTCTGGGACAGGGGGATACGAGCAGTACTTC.

In DNA, the CDR3 is TGTGCCAGTAGTGGGGCCTCTGGGGCCAACGTCCTGACTTTC. Protein product: CASSGASGANVLTF. The chain joins TRBV19 to TRBJ2-6, with a possible D match to TRBD1 (5 bases). The CDR3 runs 14 residues. Germline V CDR1 and CDR2: LNHDA, SQIVND (reference sequence). Deletions cut 5 bases from V and 0 bases from J, with 5 bases between.

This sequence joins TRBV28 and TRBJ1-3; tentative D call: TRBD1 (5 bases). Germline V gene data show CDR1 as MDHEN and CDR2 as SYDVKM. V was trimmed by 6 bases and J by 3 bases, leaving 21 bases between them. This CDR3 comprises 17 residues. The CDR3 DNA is TGTGCCAGCAGAGCCCAAATCGGGGGGGGGAATGGAAACACCATATATTTT. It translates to CASRAQIGGGNGNTIYF.

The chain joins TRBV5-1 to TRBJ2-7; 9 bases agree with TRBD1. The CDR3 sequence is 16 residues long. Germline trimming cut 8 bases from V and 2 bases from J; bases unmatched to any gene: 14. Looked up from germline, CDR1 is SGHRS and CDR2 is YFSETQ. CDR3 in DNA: TGCGCCAGGTTCCCCACAAAGGGGACAGGGACCTACGAGCAGTACTTC. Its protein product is CARFPTKGTGTYEQYF.

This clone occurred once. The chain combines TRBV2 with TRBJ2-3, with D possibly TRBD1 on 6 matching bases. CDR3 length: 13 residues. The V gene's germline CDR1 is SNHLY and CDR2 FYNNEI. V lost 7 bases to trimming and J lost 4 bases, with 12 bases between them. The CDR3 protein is CASIQGLADTQYF. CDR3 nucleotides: TGTGCCAGCATCCAGGGGCTCGCAGATACGCAGTATTTT.

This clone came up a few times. The CDR3 spells CASSYFSMDRKETQYF. The CDR3 DNA sequence: TGTGCCAGCAGTTACTTCTCAATGGACAGAAAAGAGACCCAGTACTTC. This chain joins TRBV6-6 and TRBJ2-5; tentatively, D is TRBD1 (6 bases). Germline assignment: CDR1 MNHNY and CDR2 SVGAGI (reference sequence). The V end lost 1 base, the J end lost 3 bases, and 15 bases lay between the germline ends. The CDR3 is made up of 16 amino acids.

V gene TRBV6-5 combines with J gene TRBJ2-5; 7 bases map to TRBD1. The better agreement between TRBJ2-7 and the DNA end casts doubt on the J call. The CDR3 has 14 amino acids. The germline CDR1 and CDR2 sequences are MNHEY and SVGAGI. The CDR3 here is CASRETGSTYEQYF. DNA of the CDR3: TGTGCCAGCCGAGAGACAGGGAGCACCTACGAGCAGTACTTC.

The CDR3: CASSFGTGGINEQFF. For the CDR3, the DNA is TGTGCCAGCAGTTTCGGGACAGGGGGCATCAATGAGCAGTTCTTC. J is TRBJ2-1 and V is TRBV27; 12 bases map to TRBD1. Germline V gene sequence: CDR1 MNHEY, CDR2 SMNVEV (reference sequence). The CDR3 totals 15 residues. V dropped 3 bases and J dropped 6; count of bases not matched to a gene: 3.

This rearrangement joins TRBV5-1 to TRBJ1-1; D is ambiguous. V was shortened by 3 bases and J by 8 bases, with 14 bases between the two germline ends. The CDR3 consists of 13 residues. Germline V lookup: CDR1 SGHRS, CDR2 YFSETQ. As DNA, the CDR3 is TGCGCCAGCAGCTCTGGCGGTGTTGGGGAAGCTTTCTTT. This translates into CASSSGGVGEAFF.

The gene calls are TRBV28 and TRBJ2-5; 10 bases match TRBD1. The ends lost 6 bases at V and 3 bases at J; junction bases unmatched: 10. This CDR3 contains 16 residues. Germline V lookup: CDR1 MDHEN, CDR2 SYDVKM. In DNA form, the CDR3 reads TGTGCCAGCAGCCGCGGACAGGGGGGGCCCAAAGAGACCCAGTACTTC. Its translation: CASSRGQGGPKETQYF.

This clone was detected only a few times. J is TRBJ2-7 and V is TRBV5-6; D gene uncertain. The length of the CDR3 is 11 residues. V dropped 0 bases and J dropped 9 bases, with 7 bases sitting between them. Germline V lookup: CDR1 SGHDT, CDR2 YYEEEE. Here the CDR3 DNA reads TGTGCCAGCAGCTTGGGCAGGATGCAGTACTTC. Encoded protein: CASSLGRMQYF. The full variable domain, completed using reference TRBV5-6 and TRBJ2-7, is DAGVTQSPTHLIKTRGQQVTLRCSPKSGHDTVSWYQQALGQGPQFIFQYYEEEERQRGNFPDRFSGHQFPNYSSELNVNALLLGDSALYLCASSLGRMQYFGPGTRLTVT.

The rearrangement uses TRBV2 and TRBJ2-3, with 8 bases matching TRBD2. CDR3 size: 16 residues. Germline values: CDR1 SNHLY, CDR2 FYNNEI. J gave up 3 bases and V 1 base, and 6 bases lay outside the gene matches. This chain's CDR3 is CASSEDRGGLTDTQYF. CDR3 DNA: TGTGCCAGCAGTGAAGATCGGGGGGGGCTTACAGATACGCAGTATTTT.

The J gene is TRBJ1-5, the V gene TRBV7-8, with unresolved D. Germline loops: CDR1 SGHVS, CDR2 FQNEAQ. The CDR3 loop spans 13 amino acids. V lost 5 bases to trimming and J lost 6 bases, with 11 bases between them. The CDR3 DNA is TGTGCCAGCAGCCCCTATAGCGGTCAGCCCCAGCATTTT. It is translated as CASSPYSGQPQHF. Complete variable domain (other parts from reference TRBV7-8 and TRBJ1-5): GAGVSQSPRYKVAKRGQDVALRCDPISGHVSLFWYQQALGQGPEFLTYFQNEAQLDKSGLPSDRFFAERPEGSVSTLKIQRTQQEDSAVYLCASSPYSGQPQHFGDGTRLSIL.

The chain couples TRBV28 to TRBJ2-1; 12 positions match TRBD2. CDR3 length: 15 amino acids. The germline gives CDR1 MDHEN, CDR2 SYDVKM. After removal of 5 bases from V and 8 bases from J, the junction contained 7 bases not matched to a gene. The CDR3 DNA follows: TGTGCCAGCAGTGTGACTAGCGGGAGATCGTATGAGCAGTTCTTC. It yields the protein CASSVTSGRSYEQFF. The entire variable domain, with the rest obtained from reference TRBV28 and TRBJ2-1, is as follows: DVKVTQSSRYLVKRTGEKVFLECVQDMDHENMFWYRQDPGLGLRLIYFSYDVKMKEKGDIPEGYSVSREKKERFSLILESASTNQTSMYLCASSVTSGRSYEQFFGPGTRLTVL.

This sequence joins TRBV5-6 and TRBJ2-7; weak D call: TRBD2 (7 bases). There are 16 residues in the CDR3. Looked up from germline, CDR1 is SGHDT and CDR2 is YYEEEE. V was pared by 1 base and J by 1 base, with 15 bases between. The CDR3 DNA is TGTGCCAGCAGCTTGCCGCTGGGAGGGGGGTCCTACGAGCAGTACTTC. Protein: CASSLPLGGGSYEQYF.

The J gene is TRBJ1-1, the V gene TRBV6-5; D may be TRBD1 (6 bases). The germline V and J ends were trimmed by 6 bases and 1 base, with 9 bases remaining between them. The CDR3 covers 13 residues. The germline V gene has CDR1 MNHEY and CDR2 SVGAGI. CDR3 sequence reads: CASRDRANTEAFF. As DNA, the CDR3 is TGTGCCAGCAGGGACAGAGCGAACACTGAAGCTTTCTTT.